This T cell receptor (beta chain) appears in the sequencing data of a study of T cell responses to AZD1222 COVID-19 vaccine. Findings and limits, study-wide: Distributed over spike, vaccine-associated CD4 TCRs predominated at 160-218 and 743-854. Regions left unmutated in variants are reportedly the target of nearly half of spike-specific TCRs. The donors showed a predominance of white British ancestry and of females, with possible underestimation of clonal diversity.

Deletions cut 1 base from V and 0 bases from J, with 25 bases between. The length of the CDR3 is 22 residues. Germline V gives CDR1 MGHRA, CDR2 YSYEKL. As to this clone: The antigen remains unidentified.

TCRdb's copy holds only in-frame clones and misses some; the assay was immunoSEQ multiplex PCR. The profile shows some 120,000 clones, around 90% of them singletons. Specimen: peripheral blood, collected on day 0 of MenACWY control vaccination. The source of this sequence is an adult in good health. The chain is built from TRBV4-1 and TRBJ2-6, with TRBD1 as a possible D gene (7 bases). CDR3 in amino acids: CASSQARGWAGRGVSGANVLTF. The DNA of the CDR3 is TGCGCCAGCAGCCAAGCGAGAGGTTGGGCTGGCAGGGGGGTCTCTGGGGCCAACGTCCTGACTTTC.